This passage covers 8 T cell receptor beta chains from one sample sequenced in a study of T-cell reconstitution after alpha-beta-depleted transplantation in children. Construction of the TCRbeta library involved unique molecular identifiers. TCRdb itself ran the PCR reads through MiXCR, one entry per CDR3 protein. The sample lists around 440,000 distinct CDR3 sequences, roughly 15% seen once, with roughly 27% in the top ten. Sequenced here: PBMCs, mostly from graft donor cells, sampled 360 days after TCRalphabeta/CD19-depleted stem cell transplant. These receptors were obtained from a boy younger than two who had a stem cell transplant for Wiskott-Aldrich syndrome, so the T cells may come from the graft donor.

The chain links TRBV6-1 to TRBJ2-5; D may be TRBD1 or TRBD2 (7 bases each). Germline V gene data show CDR1 as MNHNS and CDR2 as SASEGT. CDR3 size: 15 residues. Trimming shortened V by 5 bases and J by 7 bases, and 20 bases separated the two germline ends. The chain's CDR3 is CASSPGGGQKGTQYF. As DNA, the CDR3 is TGTGCCAGCAGTCCTGGCGGGGGACAGAAGGGGACCCAGTACTTC.

This chain connects TRBV11-3 to TRBJ2-2; 8 bases line up with TRBD2. CDR1 is SGHNT and CDR2 is YENEEA in the germline V gene. The V gene end was trimmed by 3 bases and the J gene end by 4 bases; junction bases not matched to a gene: 4. The CDR3 contains 15 residues. This chain's CDR3 is CASSLSGSLTGELFF. DNA of the CDR3: TGTGCCAGCAGCTTGAGCGGGAGCCTCACCGGGGAGCTGTTTTTT. Using reference TRBV11-3 and TRBJ2-2 for the parts outside the CDR3, the full variable domain is EAGVVQSPRYKIIEKKQPVAFWCNPISGHNTLYWYLQNLGQGPELLIRYENEEAVDDSQLPKDRFSAERLKGVDSTLKIQPAELGDSAVYLCASSLSGSLTGELFFGEGSRLTVL.

This clonotype has only a few counts. The CDR3 loop is CASSLPTLAGGPQETQYF. The CDR3 nucleotides are TGTGCCAGCAGCTTGCCCACACTAGCGGGAGGGCCCCAAGAGACCCAGTACTTC. The J gene is TRBJ2-5, the V gene TRBV5-5; 13 bases line up with TRBD2. CDR3 length: 18 amino acids. CDR1 SGHKS and CDR2 YYEKEE come from the germline V gene (reference sequence). Losses at the gene ends were 1 base for V and 1 base for J; bases not matched to a gene: 7.

This clonotype was picked up a small number of times. The chain has TRBV11-2 and TRBJ2-3; the match to TRBD2 covers 7 bases. The CDR3 covers 18 residues. Per germline, CDR1 SGHAT and CDR2 FQNNGV. V dropped 2 bases and J dropped 5; count of bases not matched to a gene: 16. The DNA for the CDR3 is TGTGCCAGCAGCTTAAGAACGAAGACTAGCCCACGTAGAGATACGCAGTATTTT. Its protein product is CASSLRTKTSPRRDTQYF.

In nucleotides, the CDR3 is TGCGCCAGCAGCTCCCAAGGGGAGGACACAGATACGCAGTATTTT. Its translation is CASSSQGEDTDTQYF. This sequence joins TRBV5-1 and TRBJ2-3, with a tentative D call TRBD2 (6 bases). In germline, CDR1 is SGHRS, CDR2 YFSETQ. Trimming shortened V by 3 bases and J by 2 bases, and 13 bases separated the two germline ends. This CDR3 has 15 residues.

This clonotype was detected only a few times. The chain employs TRBV27 and TRBJ2-4; tentatively, D is TRBD2 (5 bases). V lost 0 bases to trimming and J lost 7 bases, with 7 bases between them. The CDR3 runs 13 residues. Germline V gives CDR1 MNHEY, CDR2 SMNVEV (reference sequence). CDR3 in DNA: TGTGCCAGCAGTTTATCCCGGGGTAACATTCAGTACTTC. Amino acid sequence: CASSLSRGNIQYF.

This clonotype was picked up many times. V and J are TRBV27 and TRBJ2-5; 8 bases are shared with TRBD2. Germline lookup yields CDR1 MNHEY and CDR2 SMNVEV (reference sequence). This CDR3 has 15 amino acids. V shed 6 bases and J 5 bases; nucleotides not matched to a gene: 11. CDR3 DNA: TGTGCCAGCAGCCAACTAGCGGTCGGGGTGGAGACCCAGTACTTC. It translates to CASSQLAVGVETQYF.

This clonotype has just a few counts. The V call is TRBV20-1, the J call TRBJ2-1; D remains unclear. The CDR3 has 14 residues. Per the germline V gene, CDR1 is DFQATT and CDR2 is SNEGSKA (reference sequence). V gave up 1 base and J gave up 6 bases, with 13 bases separating them. CDR3 in amino acids: CSARGWAVPNEQFF. The CDR3 DNA sequence: TGCAGTGCTAGAGGGTGGGCGGTGCCCAATGAGCAGTTCTTC.